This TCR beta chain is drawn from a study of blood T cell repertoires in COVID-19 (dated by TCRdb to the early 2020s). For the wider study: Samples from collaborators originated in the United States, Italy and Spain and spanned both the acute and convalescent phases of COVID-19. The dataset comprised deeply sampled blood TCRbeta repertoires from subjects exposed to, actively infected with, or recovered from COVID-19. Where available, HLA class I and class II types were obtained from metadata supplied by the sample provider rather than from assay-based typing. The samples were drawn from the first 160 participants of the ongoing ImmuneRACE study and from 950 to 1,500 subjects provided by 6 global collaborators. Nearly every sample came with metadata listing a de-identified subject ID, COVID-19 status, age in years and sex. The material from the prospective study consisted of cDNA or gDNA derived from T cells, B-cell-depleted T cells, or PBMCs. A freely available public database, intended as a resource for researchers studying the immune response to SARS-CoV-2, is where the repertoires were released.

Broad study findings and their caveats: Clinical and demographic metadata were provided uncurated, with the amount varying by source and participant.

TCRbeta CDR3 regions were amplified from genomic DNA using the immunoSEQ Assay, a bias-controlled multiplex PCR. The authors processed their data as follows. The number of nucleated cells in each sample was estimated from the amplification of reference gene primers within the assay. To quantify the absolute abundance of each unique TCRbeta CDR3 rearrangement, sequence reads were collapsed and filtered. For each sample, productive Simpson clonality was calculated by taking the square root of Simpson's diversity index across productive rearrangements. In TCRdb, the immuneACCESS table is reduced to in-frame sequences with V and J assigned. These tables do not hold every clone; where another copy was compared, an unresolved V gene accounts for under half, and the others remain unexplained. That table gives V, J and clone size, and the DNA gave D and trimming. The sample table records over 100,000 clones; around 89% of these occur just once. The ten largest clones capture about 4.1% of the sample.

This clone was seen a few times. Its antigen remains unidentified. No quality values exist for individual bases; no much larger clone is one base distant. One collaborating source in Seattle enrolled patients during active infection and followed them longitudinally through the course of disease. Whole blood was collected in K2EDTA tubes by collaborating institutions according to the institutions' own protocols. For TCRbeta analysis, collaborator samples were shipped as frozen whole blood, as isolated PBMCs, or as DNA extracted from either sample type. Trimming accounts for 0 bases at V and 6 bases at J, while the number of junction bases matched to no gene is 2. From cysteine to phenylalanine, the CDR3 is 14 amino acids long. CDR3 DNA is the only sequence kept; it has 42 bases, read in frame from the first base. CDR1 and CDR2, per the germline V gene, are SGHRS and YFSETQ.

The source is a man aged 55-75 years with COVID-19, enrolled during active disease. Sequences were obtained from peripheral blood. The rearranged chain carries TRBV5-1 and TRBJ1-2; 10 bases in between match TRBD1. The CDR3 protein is CASSLEGQGHGYTF. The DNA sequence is TGCGCCAGCAGCTTGGAGGGACAGGGGCATGGCTACACCTTC.